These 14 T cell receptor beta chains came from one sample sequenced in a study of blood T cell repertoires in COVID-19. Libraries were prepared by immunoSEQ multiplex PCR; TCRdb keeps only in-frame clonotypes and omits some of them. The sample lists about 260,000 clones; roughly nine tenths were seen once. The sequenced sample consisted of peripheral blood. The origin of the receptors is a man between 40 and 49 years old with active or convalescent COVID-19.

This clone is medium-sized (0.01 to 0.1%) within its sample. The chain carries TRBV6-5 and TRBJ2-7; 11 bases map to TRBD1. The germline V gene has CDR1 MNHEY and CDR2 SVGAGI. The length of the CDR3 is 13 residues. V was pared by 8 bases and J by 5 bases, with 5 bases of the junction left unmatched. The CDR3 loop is CASLGQGAHEQYF. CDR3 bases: TGTGCCAGCCTTGGACAGGGGGCCCACGAGCAGTACTTC.

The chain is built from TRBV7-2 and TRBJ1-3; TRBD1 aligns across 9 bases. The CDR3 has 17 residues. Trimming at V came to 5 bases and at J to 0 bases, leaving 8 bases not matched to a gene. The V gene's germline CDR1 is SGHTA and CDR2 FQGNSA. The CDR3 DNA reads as TGTGCCAGCAGCGGTCCGGGACAGGGACGCTCTGGAAACACCATATATTTT. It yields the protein CASSGPGQGRSGNTIYF.

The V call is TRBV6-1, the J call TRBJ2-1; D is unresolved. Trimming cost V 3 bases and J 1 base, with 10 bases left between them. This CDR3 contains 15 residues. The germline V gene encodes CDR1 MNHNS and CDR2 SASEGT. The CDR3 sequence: CASSEWQTSYNEQFF. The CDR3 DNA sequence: TGTGCCAGCAGTGAGTGGCAGACTTCCTACAATGAGCAGTTCTTC.

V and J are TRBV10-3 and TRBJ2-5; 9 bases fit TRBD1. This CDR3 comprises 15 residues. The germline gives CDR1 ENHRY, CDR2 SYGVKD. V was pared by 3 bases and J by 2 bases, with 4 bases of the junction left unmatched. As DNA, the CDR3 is TGTGCCATCAGTGAAAGGGGACAGGGACAAGAGACCCAGTACTTC. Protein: CAISERGQGQETQYF.

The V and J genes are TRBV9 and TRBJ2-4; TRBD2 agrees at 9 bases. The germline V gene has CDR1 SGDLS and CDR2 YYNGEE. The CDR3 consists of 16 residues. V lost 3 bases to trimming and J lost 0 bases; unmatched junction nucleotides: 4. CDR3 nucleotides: TGTGCCAGCAGCGATACTAGCGGGCTAGCCAAAAACATTCAGTACTTC. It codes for CASSDTSGLAKNIQYF.

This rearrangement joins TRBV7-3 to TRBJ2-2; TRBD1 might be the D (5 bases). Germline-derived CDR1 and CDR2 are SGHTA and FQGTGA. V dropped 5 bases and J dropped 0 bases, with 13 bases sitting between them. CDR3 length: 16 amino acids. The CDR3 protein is CASSATGVSNTGELFF. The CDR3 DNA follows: TGTGCCAGCAGCGCTACAGGAGTCTCGAACACCGGGGAGCTGTTTTTT.

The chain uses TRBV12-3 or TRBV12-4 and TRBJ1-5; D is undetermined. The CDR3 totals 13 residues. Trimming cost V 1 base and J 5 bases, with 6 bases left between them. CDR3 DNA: TGTGCCAGCAGTTTAGTCGCGGATCAGCCCCAGCATTTT. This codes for CASSLVADQPQHF.

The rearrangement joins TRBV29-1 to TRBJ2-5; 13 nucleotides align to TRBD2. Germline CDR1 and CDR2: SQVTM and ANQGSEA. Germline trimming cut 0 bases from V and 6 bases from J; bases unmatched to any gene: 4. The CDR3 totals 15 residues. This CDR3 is CSVEDRLAGGKTQYF. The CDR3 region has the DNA TGCAGCGTTGAAGATCGACTAGCGGGGGGAAAGACCCAGTACTTC. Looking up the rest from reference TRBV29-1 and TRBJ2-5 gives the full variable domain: SAVISQKPSRDICQRGTSLTIQCQVDSQVTMMFWYRQQPGQSLTLIATANQGSEATYESGFVIDKFPISRPNLTFSTLTVSNMSPEDSSIYLCSVEDRLAGGKTQYFGPGTRLLVL.

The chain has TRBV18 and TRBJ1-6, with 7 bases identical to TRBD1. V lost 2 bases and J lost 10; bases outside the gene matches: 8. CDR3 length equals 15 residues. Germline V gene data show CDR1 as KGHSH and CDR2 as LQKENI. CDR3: CASSPDETGLSPLHF. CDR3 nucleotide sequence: TGTGCCAGCTCACCAGACGAGACAGGGCTGTCACCCCTCCACTTT.

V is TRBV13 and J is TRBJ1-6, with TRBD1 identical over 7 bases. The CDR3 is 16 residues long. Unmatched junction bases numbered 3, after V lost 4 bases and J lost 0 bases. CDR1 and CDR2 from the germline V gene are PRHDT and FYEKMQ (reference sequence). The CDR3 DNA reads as TGTGCCAGCAGCTCGGACAGGAGCTCCTATAATTCACCCCTCCACTTT. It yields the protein CASSSDRSSYNSPLHF.

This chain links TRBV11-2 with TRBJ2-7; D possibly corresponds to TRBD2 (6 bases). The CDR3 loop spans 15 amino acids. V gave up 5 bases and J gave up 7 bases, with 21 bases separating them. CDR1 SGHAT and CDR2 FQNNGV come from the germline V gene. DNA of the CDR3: TGTGCCAGCAGCCCCCAGGGAGGATTAGCTCGGGAGCAGTACTTC. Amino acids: CASSPQGGLAREQYF.

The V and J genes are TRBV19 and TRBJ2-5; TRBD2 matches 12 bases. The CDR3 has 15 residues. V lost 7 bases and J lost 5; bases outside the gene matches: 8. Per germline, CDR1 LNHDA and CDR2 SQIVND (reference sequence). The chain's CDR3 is CASNLAGGPRETQYF. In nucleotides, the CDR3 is TGTGCCAGTAATCTAGCGGGAGGGCCTAGGGAGACCCAGTACTTC.

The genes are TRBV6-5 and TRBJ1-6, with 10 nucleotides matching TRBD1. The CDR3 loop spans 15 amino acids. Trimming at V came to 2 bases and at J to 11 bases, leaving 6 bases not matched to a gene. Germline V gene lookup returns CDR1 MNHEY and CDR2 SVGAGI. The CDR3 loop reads CASSYSRDRGTPLHF. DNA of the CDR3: TGTGCCAGCAGTTACAGCCGGGACAGGGGCACACCCCTCCACTTT.

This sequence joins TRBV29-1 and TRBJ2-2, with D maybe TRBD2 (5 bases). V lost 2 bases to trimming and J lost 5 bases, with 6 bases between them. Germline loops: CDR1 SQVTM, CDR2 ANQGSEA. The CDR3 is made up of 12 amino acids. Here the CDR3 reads CSVERETGELFF. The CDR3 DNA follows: TGCAGCGTTGAAAGGGAGACCGGGGAGCTGTTTTTT.